Below are 17 T cell receptor beta chains sequenced from a single sample in a study of blood T cell repertoires in COVID-19. Clones were read by immunoSEQ multiplex PCR, and TCRdb kept only the in-frame ones, dropping some. Among more than 90,000 clones listed, around 92% were seen once. Sequencing was carried out using peripheral blood. These receptors were collected from a man aged 50 to 60 with active COVID-19.

The CDR3 region is CASSVGGQVNEKLFF. The CDR3 DNA reads as TGTGCCAGCAGCGTAGGGGGACAGGTTAATGAAAAACTGTTTTTT. The rearrangement joins TRBV9 to TRBJ1-4; TRBD1 aligns across 8 bases. The V gene's germline CDR1 is SGDLS and CDR2 YYNGEE. V dropped 0 bases and J dropped 4; count of bases not matched to a gene: 2. This CDR3 has 15 residues.

V usage is TRBV19 and J usage is TRBJ2-7, with D possibly matching TRBD2 (5 bases). Germline V gene sequence: CDR1 LNHDA, CDR2 SQIVND (reference sequence). Deletions cut 1 base from V and 7 bases from J, with 17 bases between. CDR3 length: 15 residues. The CDR3 region has the DNA TGTGCCAGTAGTATAGGACTCAACCCTCCGGGGGAGCAGTACTTC. It specifies CASSIGLNPPGEQYF.

The chain employs TRBV2 and TRBJ2-7, with 7 positions matching TRBD1. The junction had 8 bases not matched to a gene; V was cut back by 4 bases and J by 2 bases. Germline CDR1 reads SNHLY; CDR2 reads FYNNEI. The CDR3 length is 15 residues. The CDR3 DNA follows: TGTGCCAGCAGTGGACCGGGACAGATAACCTACGAGCAGTACTTC. Amino acid sequence: CASSGPGQITYEQYF.

This clone showed up just once. Germline and junction disagree at one end, which may indicate a read error. The chain carries TRBV5-1 and TRBJ2-7; 9 bases agree with TRBD2. Germline assignment: CDR1 SGHRS and CDR2 YFSETQ. The CDR3 is 16 residues long. The CDR3 region has the DNA TGCGCCAGCAGCTTCGGAGCGGGAGGATCCTCCGACGAGCAGTACTTC. It specifies CASSFGAGGSSDEQYF.

The CDR3 spells CASSLSAVWNEQYF. CDR3 nucleotide sequence: TGTGCCAGCAGTTTATCAGCGGTTTGGAACGAGCAGTACTTC. This sequence joins TRBV28 and TRBJ2-7, with D perhaps TRBD2 (5 bases). V was cut by 1 base and J by 5 bases, with 12 bases left in between. Germline V gives CDR1 MDHEN, CDR2 SYDVKM. The CDR3 is 14 residues long. The complete variable domain, with remaining parts taken from reference TRBV28 and TRBJ2-7, reads DVKVTQSSRYLVKRTGEKVFLECVQDMDHENMFWYRQDPGLGLRLIYFSYDVKMKEKGDIPEGYSVSREKKERFSLILESASTNQTSMYLCASSLSAVWNEQYFGPGTRLTVT.

The chain carries TRBV5-4 and TRBJ2-3; D is perhaps TRBD2 (6 bases). CDR1 and CDR2 from the germline V gene are SGHNT and YYREEE (reference sequence). Trimming removed 0 bases at V and 3 bases at J, with 11 bases between. The CDR3 covers 15 residues. The CDR3 bases are TGTGCCAGCAGCTTGGTTTCGGGGAGGACAGATACGCAGTATTTT. Protein: CASSLVSGRTDTQYF.

This chain joins TRBV5-1 and TRBJ2-3; D possibly corresponds to TRBD2 (6 bases). This CDR3 has 15 amino acids. Trimming shortened V by 2 bases and J by 4 bases, and 14 bases separated the two germline ends. Germline values: CDR1 SGHRS, CDR2 YFSETQ. CDR3 residues: CASSLGLHAPDTQYF. In DNA, the CDR3 is TGCGCCAGCAGCTTAGGACTACACGCACCAGATACGCAGTATTTT.

The chain couples TRBV5-1 to TRBJ1-2; D is undetermined. Germline V gene lookup returns CDR1 SGHRS and CDR2 YFSETQ. This CDR3 has 13 residues. Between the trimmed V and J ends, which lost 2 bases and 5 bases, there was a span of 10 bases. The CDR3 DNA reads TGCGCCAGCAGCTTCGGGGTCGGGTATGGCTACACCTTC. It encodes CASSFGVGYGYTF. Variable domain in full (rest from reference TRBV5-1 and TRBJ1-2): KAGVTQTPRYLIKTRGQQVTLSCSPISGHRSVSWYQQTPGQGLQFLFEYFSETQRNKGNFPGRFSGRQFSNSRSEMNVSTLELGDSALYLCASSFGVGYGYTFGSGTRLTVV.

The rearrangement joins TRBV4-1 to TRBJ2-2; D perhaps matches TRBD1 (5 bases). The germline V gene has CDR1 MGHRA and CDR2 YSYEKL. CDR3 length equals 15 residues. V was pared by 4 bases and J by 1 base, with 10 bases between. For the CDR3, the DNA is TGCGCCAGCAGCCGGGGCCAGGGGAACACCGGGGAGCTGTTTTTT. This translates into CASSRGQGNTGELFF.

The chain recombines TRBV19 with TRBJ2-1, with TRBD1 matching over 10 bases. CDR3 length: 18 amino acids. CDR1 LNHDA and CDR2 SQIVND come from the germline V gene (reference sequence). J was trimmed by 7 bases and V by 2 bases; bases with no gene match: 14. The CDR3 spells CASSISGTGAPPGNEQFF. The CDR3 DNA sequence: TGTGCCAGTAGTATAAGCGGGACAGGGGCTCCTCCGGGGAATGAGCAGTTCTTC.

The rearrangement uses TRBV28 and TRBJ2-7; D possibly corresponds to TRBD1 (6 bases). Germline V gene sequence: CDR1 MDHEN, CDR2 SYDVKM. This CDR3 has 13 residues. Trimming took 5 bases from V and 3 from J, leaving 11 bases between them. CDR3 nucleotides: TGTGCCAGCAGTGGGGGCCGGCACTACGAGCAGTACTTC. It codes for CASSGGRHYEQYF.

The genes are TRBV5-1 and TRBJ2-7; TRBD1 agrees at 10 bases. The germline gives CDR1 SGHRS, CDR2 YFSETQ. The CDR3 is 16 residues long. The V and J ends lost 3 bases and 1 base, in that order; junction bases with no gene match: 7. The CDR3 nucleotides are TGCGCCAGCAGCTACGCCGGGACAGGGGAATCCTACGAGCAGTACTTC. Amino acid sequence: CASSYAGTGESYEQYF.

This rearrangement joins TRBV30 to TRBJ2-3; 7 nucleotides match TRBD1. The CDR3 runs 13 residues. After removal of 5 bases from V and 9 bases from J, the junction contained 11 bases not matched to a gene. Per germline, CDR1 GTSNPN and CDR2 SVGIG (reference sequence). In nucleotides, the CDR3 is TGTGCCTGGTCCCCGACAGGGATTGGGACGCAGTATTTT. Residues: CAWSPTGIGTQYF.

The V gene is TRBV3-1 (or the pseudogene TRBV3-2), the J gene TRBJ2-3; 7 bases line up with TRBD1. CDR3 size: 15 residues. Unmatched junction bases numbered 9, after V lost 4 bases and J lost 5 bases. Germline CDR1 is LGHDT and CDR2 is YNNKEL (reference sequence). The CDR3 DNA reads as TGTGCCAGCAGCCGCCGGACAGGTGAACGAGATACGCAGTATTTT. This translates into CASSRRTGERDTQYF.

The chain recombines TRBV28 with TRBJ2-1; TRBD1 might be the D (5 bases). Between the trimmed V and J ends, which lost 6 bases and 5 bases, there was a span of 20 bases. CDR1 is MDHEN, CDR2 SYDVKM, per germline. The CDR3 extends over 16 amino acids. The CDR3 protein is CASSPWGRGDDNEQFF. In DNA form, the CDR3 reads TGTGCCAGCAGCCCCTGGGGAAGGGGCGATGACAATGAGCAGTTCTTC.

The V call is TRBV18, the J call TRBJ2-1; 7 bases map to TRBD2. The CDR3 sequence is 16 residues long. The V segment lost 0 bases and the J segment 5 bases; nucleotides outside the gene matches: 7. Germline-derived CDR1 and CDR2 are KGHSH and LQKENI. CDR3 DNA: TGTGCCAGCTCACCACCGGGGGGGGATTTTCACAATGAGCAGTTCTTC. It is translated as CASSPPGGDFHNEQFF.

The J gene is TRBJ2-1, the V gene TRBV5-6; 8 positions match TRBD2. This CDR3 region has 14 residues. Germline V gene lookup returns CDR1 SGHDT and CDR2 YYEEEE. The DNA for the CDR3 is TGTGTCAGTAGCGGGACTAGAGGTTTCGATGAGCAGTTCTTC. It is translated as CVSSGTRGFDEQFF.